The clone carrying this T cell receptor (beta chain) showed up just once. The sample belongs to a study of cytomegalovirus exposure and HLA in healthy donors. Germline V gene lookup returns CDR1 MDHEN and CDR2 SYDVKM. CDR3 length: 16 residues. Trimming took 4 bases from V and 0 from J; bases not matched to a gene: 1. PCR was performed using 60 Vbeta and 13 Jbeta primers. The table came from immunoSEQ multiplex PCR; TCRdb's copy has only in-frame clones and leaves some out. The sample contains about 170,000 clones, approximately 81% of which appear only once. The chain employs TRBV28 and TRBJ2-3; 13 bases line up with TRBD2. Sequencing was performed on PBMCs. This clonotype was sampled from a boy between 2 and 10 years old in good health and CMV-seronegative. This chain's CDR3 is CASSSTSGGSTDTQYF. CDR3 nucleotides: TGTGCCAGCAGTTCGACTAGCGGGGGGAGCACAGATACGCAGTATTTT.